This is a list of T cell receptor beta chains from one sample in a study of regulatory T cells in long-lasting Graves disease. Each CDR3 protein gets one entry after TCRdb re-called the multiplex PCR reads with MiXCR. Seen here are 560,000 or so distinct CDR3 sequences, roughly a sixth observed once, and the top ten hold more than 10%. The same data also went into a second study, on T cells in Graves' hyperthyroidism and ophthalmopathy.

The source was peripheral blood mononuclear cells (PBMCs), collected at new diagnosis, from a patient treated with antithyroid drugs. All receptors derive from a young man with Graves disease. The CDR3 runs from the conserved cysteine through the conserved F or W. Each record gives: J gene, D gene, V gene, clone size, CDR3 length, CDR3 DNA, CDR3 protein. The D gene is left open where the match is weak. Where a row states a size, it is once, few, many or the class of an expanded clone; other rows omit it.

j_gene: TRBJ2-7; d_gene: NA; v_gene: TRBV29-1; abundance: NA; len: 11; CDR3nt: TGCAGCGTTGAAGGGCTCGGCGAGCAGTACTTC; CDR3aa: CSVEGLGEQYF
j_gene: TRBJ2-3; d_gene: TRBD1; v_gene: TRBV28; abundance: many; len: 15; CDR3nt: TGTGCCAGCAGATCACCGGGACAGGGGATTGATACGCAGTATTTT; CDR3aa: CASRSPGQGIDTQYF
j_gene: TRBJ1-1; d_gene: NA; v_gene: TRBV7-9; abundance: NA; len: 15; CDR3nt: TGTGCCAGCAGCCCCTGGGTGAGCCCAAACACTGAAGCTTTCTTT; CDR3aa: CASSPWVSPNTEAFF
j_gene: TRBJ1-1; d_gene: NA; v_gene: TRBV5-6; abundance: NA; len: 15; CDR3nt: TGTGCCAGCAGCTTGGTGTCGGGACTGAACACTGAAGCTTTCTTT; CDR3aa: CASSLVSGLNTEAFF
j_gene: TRBJ1-5; d_gene: NA; v_gene: TRBV7-8; abundance: few; len: 16; CDR3nt: TGTGCCAGCAGCCCCGTTGCCGGGGGCGGCAATCAGCCCCAGCATTTT; CDR3aa: CASSPVAGGGNQPQHF
j_gene: TRBJ2-7; d_gene: NA; v_gene: TRBV5-1; abundance: many; len: 16; CDR3nt: TGCGCCAGCAGCCCTCGAAGGGCTCAAGGGTTCGACGAGCAGTACTTC; CDR3aa: CASSPRRAQGFDEQYF
j_gene: TRBJ1-5; d_gene: TRBD1; v_gene: TRBV2; abundance: NA; len: 15; CDR3nt: TGTGCCAGCAGGGGGACAGGAAGAAGCAATCAGCCCCAGCATTTT; CDR3aa: CASRGTGRSNQPQHF
j_gene: TRBJ1-5; d_gene: TRBD1; v_gene: TRBV20-1; abundance: NA; len: 16; CDR3nt: TGCAGTGCTCCAGTCCACCCCGGGACAGCAAATCAGCCCCAGCATTTT; CDR3aa: CSAPVHPGTANQPQHF
j_gene: TRBJ2-1; d_gene: TRBD2; v_gene: TRBV3-1; abundance: NA; len: 18; CDR3nt: TGTGCCAGCAGCCAAGACTTTTCGAGCGGGAGGGCCGCCAATGAGCAGTTCTTC; CDR3aa: CASSQDFSSGRAANEQFF
j_gene: TRBJ1-4; d_gene: TRBD1; v_gene: TRBV20-1; abundance: NA; len: 13; CDR3nt: TGCAGTGCCAAACAGGGGGGTAATGAAAAACTGTTTTTT; CDR3aa: CSAKQGGNEKLFF
j_gene: TRBJ1-1; d_gene: NA; v_gene: TRBV6-2/TRBV6-3; abundance: few; len: 13; CDR3nt: TGTGCCAGCAGTGCGCTCAGGAGCACTGAAGCTTTCTTT; CDR3aa: CASSALRSTEAFF
j_gene: TRBJ1-2; d_gene: NA; v_gene: TRBV30; abundance: many; len: 12; CDR3nt: TGTGCCCGGCAGGATTTGGACTATGGCTACACCTTC; CDR3aa: CARQDLDYGYTF
j_gene: TRBJ1-5; d_gene: TRBD1; v_gene: TRBV6-1; abundance: NA; len: 16; CDR3nt: TGTGCCAGCAGCCCTCAGGGGGGACAGCCGTTAGGGCCCCAGCATTTT; CDR3aa: CASSPQGGQPLGPQHF
j_gene: TRBJ1-5; d_gene: NA; v_gene: TRBV15; abundance: NA; len: 15; CDR3nt: TGTGCCACCAGCGTCGGGGCGGGAATGAATCAGCCCCAGCATTTT; CDR3aa: CATSVGAGMNQPQHF
j_gene: TRBJ2-1; d_gene: NA; v_gene: TRBV5-1; abundance: many; len: 13; CDR3nt: TGCGCCAGCAGCGTCACAGGGAAAGGTGAGCAGTTCTTC; CDR3aa: CASSVTGKGEQFF
j_gene: TRBJ2-1; d_gene: NA; v_gene: TRBV18; abundance: many; len: 14; CDR3nt: TGTGCCAGCTCACTCGACAGGAACCACAATGAGCAGTTCTTC; CDR3aa: CASSLDRNHNEQFF
j_gene: TRBJ2-5; d_gene: NA; v_gene: TRBV20-1; abundance: NA; len: 14; CDR3nt: TGCAGTGCTAGGACTATCCCAACACAAGAGACCCAGTACTTC; CDR3aa: CSARTIPTQETQYF
j_gene: TRBJ1-1; d_gene: NA; v_gene: TRBV7-9; abundance: many; len: 14; CDR3nt: TGTGCCAGCAGCCAAAGGGTGGAGGCCACTGAAGCTTTCTTT; CDR3aa: CASSQRVEATEAFF
j_gene: TRBJ1-2; d_gene: NA; v_gene: TRBV3-1; abundance: many; len: 13; CDR3nt: TGTGCCAGCAGTCAAGAGGGTTCCTATGGCTACACCTTC; CDR3aa: CASSQEGSYGYTF
j_gene: TRBJ2-5; d_gene: NA; v_gene: TRBV9; abundance: NA; len: 15; CDR3nt: TGTGCCAGCAGCGCCTCCGGGACCCCACAAGAGACCCAGTACTTC; CDR3aa: CASSASGTPQETQYF
j_gene: TRBJ2-5; d_gene: NA; v_gene: TRBV28; abundance: many; len: 15; CDR3nt: TGTGCCAGCAGTTCAACGGGACTCGGCCCCGAGACCCAGTACTTC; CDR3aa: CASSSTGLGPETQYF
j_gene: TRBJ2-1; d_gene: NA; v_gene: TRBV7-2; abundance: NA; len: 11; CDR3nt: TGTGCCAGCAGCCCAGGGGGGACCCAGTTCTTC; CDR3aa: CASSPGGTQFF
j_gene: TRBJ2-5; d_gene: NA; v_gene: TRBV6-5; abundance: many; len: 11; CDR3nt: TGTGCCAGCAGTTACGCGGAGACCCAGTACTTC; CDR3aa: CASSYAETQYF
j_gene: TRBJ1-3; d_gene: NA; v_gene: TRBV5-8; abundance: NA; len: 15; CDR3nt: TGTGCCAGCAGCCCGGACCAGGGAGCTGGAAACACCATATATTTT; CDR3aa: CASSPDQGAGNTIYF
j_gene: TRBJ2-7; d_gene: NA; v_gene: TRBV6-2/TRBV6-3; abundance: many; len: 14; CDR3nt: TGTGCCAGCAGTTACGGGGGGGCTGCCTACGAGCAGTACTTC; CDR3aa: CASSYGGAAYEQYF
j_gene: TRBJ2-5; d_gene: NA; v_gene: TRBV6-6; abundance: few; len: 13; CDR3nt: TGTGCCAGCAGTGGAGAGGGCGGAGAGACCCAGTACTTC; CDR3aa: CASSGEGGETQYF
j_gene: TRBJ2-1; d_gene: TRBD2; v_gene: TRBV28; abundance: many; len: 15; CDR3nt: TGTGCCAGCAGTAGAAGCGGGAGCGGCGACAATGAGCAGTTCTTC; CDR3aa: CASSRSGSGDNEQFF
j_gene: TRBJ2-1; d_gene: NA; v_gene: TRBV5-1; abundance: NA; len: 15; CDR3nt: TGCGCCAGCAGCTTGGAACAGTCAGACTACAATGAGCAGTTCTTC; CDR3aa: CASSLEQSDYNEQFF
j_gene: TRBJ2-1; d_gene: NA; v_gene: TRBV20-1; abundance: many; len: 13; CDR3nt: TGCAGTGCTAGAGAGGCAGGTAGTAATGAGCAGTTCTTC; CDR3aa: CSAREAGSNEQFF
j_gene: TRBJ2-3; d_gene: NA; v_gene: TRBV5-1; abundance: few; len: 18; CDR3nt: TGTGCCAGCAGCTTGTTGTATGGGGGAAAAGCCCCAGGGGATACGCAGTATTTT; CDR3aa: CASSLLYGGKAPGDTQYF
j_gene: TRBJ2-6; d_gene: NA; v_gene: TRBV27; abundance: few; len: 14; CDR3nt: TGTGCCAGCAGTTCCACTCCTGGGGCCAACGTCCTGACTTTC; CDR3aa: CASSSTPGANVLTF
j_gene: TRBJ2-1; d_gene: TRBD2; v_gene: TRBV7-2; abundance: NA; len: 14; CDR3nt: TGTGCCAGCAGCTTTACTAGCGGGCTGGGTGAGCAGTTCTTC; CDR3aa: CASSFTSGLGEQFF
j_gene: TRBJ1-4; d_gene: TRBD1; v_gene: TRBV28; abundance: NA; len: 14; CDR3nt: TGTGCCAGCAGCACCGGGACAGTTAATGAAAAACTGTTTTTT; CDR3aa: CASSTGTVNEKLFF
j_gene: TRBJ1-6; d_gene: NA; v_gene: TRBV10-3; abundance: few; len: 14; CDR3nt: TGTGCCATCAGTTTACAACCGGGGAGTTCACCCCTCCACTTT; CDR3aa: CAISLQPGSSPLHF
j_gene: TRBJ1-1; d_gene: NA; v_gene: TRBV11-2; abundance: many; len: 13; CDR3nt: TGTGCCAGCAGCTATCAGGGTGGCACTGAAGCTTTCTTT; CDR3aa: CASSYQGGTEAFF
j_gene: TRBJ2-1; d_gene: TRBD2; v_gene: TRBV10-3; abundance: NA; len: 16; CDR3nt: TGTGCCATCAGTGGACTATCGGGGGGCTCCTACAATGAGCAGTTCTTC; CDR3aa: CAISGLSGGSYNEQFF
j_gene: TRBJ2-5; d_gene: NA; v_gene: TRBV7-8; abundance: many; len: 15; CDR3nt: TGTGCCAGCATCCGTCAGAGGGTGGGACAAGAGACCCAGTACTTC; CDR3aa: CASIRQRVGQETQYF
j_gene: TRBJ1-2; d_gene: NA; v_gene: TRBV10-2; abundance: NA; len: 13; CDR3nt: TGCGCCAGCAGTGAACTCAAGGACTATGGCTACACCTTC; CDR3aa: CASSELKDYGYTF
j_gene: TRBJ1-2; d_gene: NA; v_gene: TRBV12-3/TRBV12-4; abundance: few; len: 13; CDR3nt: TGTGCCAGCAGTTTGGGAACTCCGGAGGGCTACACCTTC; CDR3aa: CASSLGTPEGYTF